This TCR beta chain was identified during a study of identical twins. A template switching step contributed a universal primer site, while unique molecular identifiers were present in the cDNA. MiXCR, run by TCRdb on the 5' RACE reads, gives a single entry per CDR3 protein. This table holds about 220,000 distinct CDR3 sequences, about 7.5% found once. Trimming removed 8 bases from V and 8 bases from J, with 22 bases in between. Germline values: CDR1 WSHSY, CDR2 SAAADI. The CDR3 is made up of 15 amino acids. In this sample, this clonotype turned up many times. The data were also submitted as part of a second study, on yellow fever vaccine responses in identical twins.

The chain uses TRBV10-2 and TRBJ2-1, with D possibly TRBD2 on 5 matching bases. The receptor was derived from a woman between 18 and 29 years old in good health. The specimen sequenced was CD8+ T cells sorted from blood. The CDR3: CASSEGQRPQHEQFF. In DNA, the CDR3 is TGCGCCAGCTCCGAGGGCCAGCGGCCCCAACATGAGCAGTTCTTC.